The next 11 T cell receptor beta chains were all read from a single sample in a study of blood T cell repertoires in COVID-19. Clones were read by immunoSEQ multiplex PCR, and TCRdb kept only the in-frame ones, dropping some. The sample records around 53,000 clones, about 86% being singletons. What was sequenced was peripheral blood. Receptors were obtained from a man aged 45-65 years with acute or convalescent COVID-19.

V and J are TRBV4-2 and TRBJ2-1, with D perhaps matching TRBD2 (5 bases). Germline V lookup: CDR1 LGHNA, CDR2 YNFKEQ. Trimming pared 0 bases from V and 4 bases from J, leaving 7 bases between. This CDR3 is built from 14 residues. The CDR3 here is CASSQDRGYNEQFF. The CDR3 DNA sequence: TGTGCCAGCAGCCAAGATCGAGGGTACAATGAGCAGTTCTTC.

The chain uses TRBV24-1 and TRBJ1-5, with D perhaps TRBD1 (6 bases). V lost 4 bases and J lost 2, with 14 bases in between. Germline V gene data show CDR1 as KGHDR and CDR2 as SFDVKD. The CDR3 has 16 residues. The chain's CDR3 is CATSDPRGGGNQPQHF. CDR3 DNA sequence: TGTGCCACCAGTGACCCCAGGGGTGGAGGCAATCAGCCCCAGCATTTT.

This chain connects TRBV28 to TRBJ2-7; no definite D call. The V gene lost 6 bases and the J gene lost 3 bases, with 15 bases spanning the gap. Germline V CDR1 and CDR2: MDHEN, SYDVKM. This CDR3 comprises 14 residues. This CDR3 is CASSLTVSVYEQYF. Here the CDR3 DNA reads TGTGCCAGCAGCCTCACAGTTTCGGTCTACGAGCAGTACTTC.

V usage is TRBV6-5 and J usage is TRBJ1-2, with D maybe TRBD1 (6 bases). Trimming took off 0 bases at V and 3 bases at J, with 14 bases between the two ends. Germline CDR1 MNHEY, CDR2 SVGAGI. This CDR3 region has 16 residues. CDR3 sequence reads: CASSYSGTGPHYGYTF. The CDR3 bases are TGTGCCAGCAGTTACTCAGGAACAGGGCCGCACTATGGCTACACCTTC.

A single count supports this clone. J is TRBJ2-3 and V is TRBV28, with 7 nucleotides matching TRBD2. Germline CDR1 MDHEN, CDR2 SYDVKM. The length of the CDR3 is 15 residues. Trimming took 5 bases from V and 3 from J; bases not matched to a gene: 8. The CDR3 here is CASSPLKGGTDTQYF. The CDR3 DNA sequence: TGTGCCAGCAGTCCTTTGAAGGGAGGGACAGATACGCAGTATTTT.

This chain connects TRBV2 to TRBJ1-6; perhaps TRBD1 as D (5 bases). Trimming removed 7 bases from V and 7 bases from J, with 11 bases in between. This CDR3 has 13 residues. Germline V gives CDR1 SNHLY, CDR2 FYNNEI. CDR3 protein: CASKERGNSPLHF. The CDR3, as DNA: TGTGCCAGCAAAGAACGGGGGAATTCACCCCTCCACTTT.

The chain joins TRBV5-6 to TRBJ2-5, with 10 nucleotides matching TRBD1. The trim removed 4 bases at V and 2 bases at J, leaving 11 bases unmatched. This CDR3 is built from 17 residues. Germline V gives CDR1 SGHDT, CDR2 YYEEEE. The CDR3 DNA reads as TGTGCCAGCAGCCCACCCGGACAGGGGGTATTACAAGAGACCCAGTACTTC. Translated, it gives CASSPPGQGVLQETQYF.

This chain joins TRBV7-9 and TRBJ1-2; tentatively, D is TRBD1 (5 bases). Per the germline V gene, CDR1 is SEHNR and CDR2 is FQNEAQ (reference sequence). The CDR3 runs to 15 residues. Trimming removed 1 base from V and 0 bases from J, with 9 bases in between. CDR3 coding DNA: TGTGCCAGCAGCTTAGATTTGACAGCTAACTATGGCTACACCTTC. This codes for CASSLDLTANYGYTF. Full variable domain (outside the CDR3, taken from reference TRBV7-9 and TRBJ1-2): DTGVSQNPRHKITKRGQNVTFRCDPISEHNRLYWYRQTLGQGPEFLTYFQNEAQLEKSRLLSDRFSAERPKGSFSTLEIQRTEQGDSAMYLCASSLDLTANYGYTFGSGTRLTVV.

A single count supports this clone. V usage is TRBV11-2 and J usage is TRBJ2-1, with D unclear. CDR3 length equals 15 residues. In germline, CDR1 is SGHAT, CDR2 FQNNGV. The V and J ends lost 2 bases and 0 bases respectively, with 8 bases between them. The CDR3 is CASSLQDSSYNEQFF. The CDR3 nucleotides are TGTGCCAGCAGCTTACAGGATAGCTCCTACAATGAGCAGTTCTTC.

The chain is built from TRBV7-2 and TRBJ1-1; 7 bases map to TRBD1. The V segment lost 5 bases and the J segment 10 bases; nucleotides outside the gene matches: 13. The CDR3 length is 14 residues. Per the germline V gene, CDR1 is SGHTA and CDR2 is FQGNSA. The CDR3 region is CASSPDVGGGRAFF. CDR3 DNA: TGTGCCAGCAGCCCAGACGTCGGAGGGGGCAGAGCTTTCTTT.

The chain recombines TRBV5-1 with TRBJ2-3; 7 bases align to TRBD1. This CDR3 spans 13 amino acids. The junction had 1 base not matched to a gene; V was cut back by 5 bases and J by 1 base. Germline loops: CDR1 SGHRS, CDR2 YFSETQ. In DNA form, the CDR3 reads TGCGCCAGCAGGCAGGGGGGCACAGATACGCAGTATTTT. Encoded protein: CASRQGGTDTQYF.